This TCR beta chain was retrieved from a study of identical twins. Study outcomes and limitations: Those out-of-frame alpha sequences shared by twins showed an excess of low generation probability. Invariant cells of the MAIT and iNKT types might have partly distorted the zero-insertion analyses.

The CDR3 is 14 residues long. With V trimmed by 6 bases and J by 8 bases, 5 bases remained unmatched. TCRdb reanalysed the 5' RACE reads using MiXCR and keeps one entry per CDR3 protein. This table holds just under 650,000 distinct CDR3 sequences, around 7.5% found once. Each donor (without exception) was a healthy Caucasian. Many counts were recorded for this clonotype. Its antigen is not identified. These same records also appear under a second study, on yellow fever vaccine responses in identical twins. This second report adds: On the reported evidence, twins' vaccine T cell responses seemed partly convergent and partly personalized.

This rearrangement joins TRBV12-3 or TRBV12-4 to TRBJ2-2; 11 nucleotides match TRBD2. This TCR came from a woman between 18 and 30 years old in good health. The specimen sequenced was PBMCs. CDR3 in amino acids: CASSPTSGIGELFF. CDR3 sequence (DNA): TGTGCCAGCAGCCCGACTAGCGGGATTGGGGAGCTGTTTTTT.